This T cell receptor beta chain originates from a study of post-analysis software for immune sequencing data. About the research overall: There were relapsing-remitting, secondary progressive and progressive-relapsing multiple sclerosis among the disease courses included. Study results and limitations: Compared with controls, patients showed significantly lower normalized Chao1 diversity. Analysis by F measure revealed that same-batch samples clustered strongly together. Patients had higher frequencies than controls of about five TRBV segments, including TRBV5-6, TRBV5-1 and TRBV20-1.

Per the germline V gene, CDR1 is MNHEY and CDR2 is SVGAGI. The CDR3 consists of 16 residues. Unique molecular identifiers were carried by the TCR beta cDNA libraries. A single record per CDR3 protein comes from TCRdb applying MiXCR to the PCR reads. The data contain about 820,000 distinct CDR3 sequences, about 50% of them singletons. As regards this clonotype: Its antigen is not identified.

This receptor was identified in a girl aged 5-17 years with multiple sclerosis. The sample was blood. The chain has TRBV6-5 and TRBJ2-1; 8 bases are shared with TRBD2. The better agreement between TRBJ2-7 and the DNA end casts doubt on the J call. CDR3 DNA: TGTGCCAGCACGCATTCTAGCGGGTTCTCCTACAATGAGCAGTACTTC. It translates to CASTHSSGFSYNEQYF.